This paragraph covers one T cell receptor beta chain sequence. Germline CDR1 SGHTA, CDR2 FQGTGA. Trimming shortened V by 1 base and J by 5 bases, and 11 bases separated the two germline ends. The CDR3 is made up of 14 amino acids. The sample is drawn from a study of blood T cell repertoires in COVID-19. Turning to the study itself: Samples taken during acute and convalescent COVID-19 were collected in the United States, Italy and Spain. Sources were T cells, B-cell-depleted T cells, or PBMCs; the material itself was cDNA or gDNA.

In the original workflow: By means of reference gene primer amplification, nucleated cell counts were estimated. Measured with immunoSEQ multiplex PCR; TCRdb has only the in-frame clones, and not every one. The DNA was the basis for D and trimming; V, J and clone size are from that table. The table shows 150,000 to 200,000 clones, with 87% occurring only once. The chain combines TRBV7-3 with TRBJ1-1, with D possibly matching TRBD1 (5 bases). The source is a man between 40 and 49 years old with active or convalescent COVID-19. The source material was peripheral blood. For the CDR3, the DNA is TGTGCCAGCAGCTTAAGTGGGGGGAGGACTGAAGCTTTCTTT. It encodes CASSLSGGRTEAFF.